The clone carrying this TCR beta chain was seen just once. Antigen specificity is unknown. Sequencing was performed with immunoSEQ multiplex PCR; in TCRdb, only in-frame clones are kept and a portion is missing. The repertoire consists of under 150,000 clones, with around 94% occurring once and the leading ten covering over 0.15%. V lost 1 base to trimming and J lost 6 bases, with 12 bases between them. CDR3 length equals 14 residues. Looked up from germline, CDR1 is ENHRY and CDR2 is SYGVKD. The sample comes from a study of graft-versus-host responses after intestinal transplantation. The overall study: Recipients were all induced with anti-thymocyte globulin, then given tacrolimus and steroids for 2 to 4 years.

Study-level results: Declines in HvG clones occurring early post-transplant were associated with peak circulating GvH clone levels. Across patients carrying graft-donor T cell macrochimerism, allografts held high graft-versus-host to host-versus-graft clonal ratios. The authors found GvH clones in recipient marrow, some appearing first in ileum or blood.

Material: unstimulated CD4+ T cells sorted from spleen or lymph node cells, obtained before intestinal transplant. The chain joins TRBV10-3 to TRBJ1-2, with D possibly matching TRBD1 (6 bases). The TCR comes from a human donor who received an intestinal transplant. The CDR3 sequence: CAISEYRQDNGYTF. Here the CDR3 DNA reads TGTGCCATCAGTGAGTACCGACAGGATAATGGCTACACCTTC.